The following is a T cell receptor (beta chain) sequence with its context. This CDR3 has 12 residues. Looked up from germline, CDR1 is ENHRY and CDR2 is SYGVKD. Unmatched junction bases numbered 1, after V lost 8 bases and J lost 7 bases. The data are from a study of blood T cell repertoires in COVID-19. Clones were sequenced by immunoSEQ multiplex PCR, and TCRdb holds only the in-frame ones, with some missing. The table shows around 240,000 clones, with approximately 85% occurring only once. The gene calls are TRBV10-3 and TRBJ1-5; 11 bases fit TRBD1. The source material was PBMCs or T cells enriched from blood (not recorded which). This clonotype originated in a woman in her 50s who had recovered from COVID-19. CDR3 in amino acids: CAIGTGGQPQHF. As DNA, the CDR3 is TGTGCCATCGGGACAGGGGGGCAGCCCCAGCATTTT.